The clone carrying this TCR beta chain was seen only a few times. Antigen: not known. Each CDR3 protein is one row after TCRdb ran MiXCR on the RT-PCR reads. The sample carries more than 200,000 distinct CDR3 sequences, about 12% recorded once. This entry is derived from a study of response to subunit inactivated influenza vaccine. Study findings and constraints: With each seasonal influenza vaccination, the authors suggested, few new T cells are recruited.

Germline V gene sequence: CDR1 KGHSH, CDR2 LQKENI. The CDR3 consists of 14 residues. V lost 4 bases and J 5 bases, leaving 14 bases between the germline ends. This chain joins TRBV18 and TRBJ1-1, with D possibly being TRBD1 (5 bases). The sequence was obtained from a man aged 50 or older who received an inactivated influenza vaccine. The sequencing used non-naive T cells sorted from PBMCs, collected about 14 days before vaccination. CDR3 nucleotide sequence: TGTGCCAGCTCACGGGAGTGGGGGAGTACTGAAGCTTTCTTT. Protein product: CASSREWGSTEAFF.